Each of the 9 T cell receptor beta chains below was sequenced from the same sample in a study of T cells in women clearing cervical HPV infection. Data came from immunoSEQ multiplex PCR; TCRdb stores just in-frame clones and leaves some out. The sample table sets out some 33,000 clones. Sequencing used blood buffy coat. These receptor sequences come from a woman aged 18 to 75 with a cervical HPV16 infection that either progressed to CIN3+ or cleared (not recorded which).

As for this clone: Read data end 3 residues before the CDR3 end; the end is taken from the germline J gene. V gene TRBV7-2 combines with J gene TRBJ2-3; D possibly corresponds to TRBD2 (6 bases). The CDR3 is 15 residues long. CDR1 and CDR2 (germline): SGHTA, FQGNSA. CDR3 protein: CASSLSGREEEAQYF. The covered CDR3 bases are TGTGCCAGCAGCTTATCGGGCAGGGAGGAAGAGGCG. The whole variable domain, filled in from reference TRBV7-2 and TRBJ2-3, reads GAGVSQSPSNKVTEKGKDVELRCDPISGHTALYWYRQSLGQGLEFLIYFQGNSAPDKSGLPSDRFSAERTGGSVSTLTIQRTQQEDSAVYLCASSLSGREEEAQYFGPGTRLTVL.

On this clone: The CDR3 is cut off 3 residues early in the read; its end comes from the germline J gene. The chain is built from TRBV7-3 and TRBJ2-3, with D possibly being TRBD2 (6 bases). V gave up 2 bases and J gave up 0 bases, with 12 bases separating them. The V gene's germline CDR1 is SGHTA and CDR2 FQGTGA. CDR3 length: 16 residues. CDR3 in amino acids: CASSLWGDGSTDTQYF. The part of the CDR3 DNA that was read is TGTGCCAGCAGCTTATGGGGGGACGGGAGCACAGATACG.

Worth noting for this clone: The CDR3 is cut off 3 residues early in the read; its end comes from the germline J gene. The V call is TRBV6-2 or TRBV6-3, the J call TRBJ2-5; D is uncertain. CDR1 MNHEY and CDR2 SVGEGT come from the germline V gene. This CDR3 has 13 amino acids. V lost 4 bases and J 5 bases, leaving 11 bases between the germline ends. Incomplete CDR3 DNA: TGTGCCAGCAGTTTAGGGCCCTTGGAGACC. It is translated as CASSLGPLET. The whole CDR3 region reads CASSLGPLETQYF.

Regarding this clone: The observed sequence ends 3 residues before the CDR3 terminus, with the missing tail filled in from the germline J gene. This chain connects TRBV5-1 to TRBJ1-4; 9 positions match TRBD1. The junction had 6 bases not matched to a gene; V was cut back by 4 bases and J by 8 bases. The CDR3 loop spans 14 amino acids. Per germline, CDR1 SGHRS and CDR2 YFSETQ. The chain's CDR3 is CASSLGQGGEKLFF. The DNA read from the CDR3 is TGCGCCAGCAGCCTGGGACAGGGAGGGGAAAAA.

Notes on this clone: The CDR3 extends 3 residues past the end of the read, so its final part is completed from the germline J gene. The chain employs TRBV19 and TRBJ2-4; a weak D match, TRBD2 (5 bases). The CDR3 covers 13 residues. Germline-derived CDR1 and CDR2 are LNHDA and SQIVND (reference sequence). The CDR3 DNA, read in part, is TGTGCCAGTAGTAAGCGGTCTCCCTATGGT. Its translation is CASSKRSPYG. From start to end, the CDR3 is CASSKRSPYGQYF.

Regarding this clone: The CDR3 extends 3 residues past the end of the read, so its final part is completed from the germline J gene. J is TRBJ2-7 and V is TRBV5-1, with 7 bases that match TRBD1. The V segment lost 4 bases and the J segment 2 bases; nucleotides outside the gene matches: 6. This CDR3 has 14 residues. Germline loops: CDR1 SGHRS, CDR2 YFSETQ. The chain's CDR3 is CASSLPGQTYEQYF. The CDR3 DNA, read in part, is TGCGCCAGCAGCCTCCCGGGACAGACCTACGAG.

By frequency, this clone registers medium-sized. The read gets to within 3 residues of the CDR3 end, and the germline J gene fills in the rest. The J gene is TRBJ2-3, the V gene TRBV14; D is unclear. CDR3 length equals 16 residues. Between the trimmed V and J ends, which lost 1 base and 2 bases, there was a span of 13 bases. Looked up from germline, CDR1 is SGHDN and CDR2 is FVKESK. The CDR3 sequence: CASSQVQRLYTDTQYF. Incomplete CDR3 DNA: TGTGCCAGCAGCCAAGTCCAAAGACTCTACACAGATACG.

About this clone: The CDR3 extends 3 residues past the end of the read, so its final part is completed from the germline J gene. The chain has TRBV7-6 and TRBJ2-5; D might be TRBD2 (5 bases). CDR3 length equals 17 residues. Trimming cost V 4 bases and J 3 bases, with 21 bases left between them. CDR1 SGHVS and CDR2 FNYEAQ come from the germline V gene. The CDR3 DNA, read in part, is TGTGCCAGCAGCTCCGCCGTAATTCGGGCGCGGGAAGAGACC. Its translation: CASSSAVIRAREET. The entire CDR3 sequence reads CASSSAVIRAREETQYF.

A remark on this clone: Read data end 3 residues before the CDR3 end; the end is taken from the germline J gene. The J gene is TRBJ1-2, the V gene TRBV19; TRBD1 is a possible D gene (6 bases). CDR3 length equals 15 residues. Per the germline V gene, CDR1 is LNHDA and CDR2 is SQIVND (reference sequence). The sequenced part of the CDR3 DNA is TGTGCCAGTAGTATAGAATCACGGGGGGGCAATGAC. This translates into CASSIESRGGND. The entire CDR3 reads CASSIESRGGNDYTF.